The rows below give T cell receptor beta chains drawn from one sample of a study of CD8 T cells in ankylosing spondylitis. TCRdb independently ran MiXCR on the 5' RACE reads; one entry per CDR3 protein. The sample carries fewer than 250,000 distinct CDR3 sequences, roughly a third recorded once. Sequencing was carried out using blood, either unsorted or a sorted T cell fraction (not recorded which). These receptor sequences come from a male donor with ankylosing spondylitis or in good health (not recorded which). CDR3s include the opening cysteine and the closing phenylalanine or tryptophan. A D gene is named only where the DNA matches it firmly. Rows may omit the clone size; those that give it use once, few, many or a size class.

CDR3nt	CDR3aa	v_gene	abundance	d_gene	j_gene
TGTGCCAGCAGCTTTTCAGGACCCTACGAGCAGTACTTC	CASSFSGPYEQYF	TRBV7-2	few	-	TRBJ2-7
TGCGCCAGCAGCTTGGCGGCGGGACAGGGAATCTACACCTTC	CASSLAAGQGIYTF	TRBV5-1	few	TRBD1	TRBJ1-2
TGTGCCAGCAGCTTAGGTCCTAGCGGGGGTTCGTACCAAGAGACCCAGTACTTC	CASSLGPSGGSYQETQYF	TRBV7-6	-	TRBD2	TRBJ2-5
TGTGCCAGCAGCGTAGAGCCCGGCGCCGGTCGGGAGCAGTACTTC	CASSVEPGAGREQYF	TRBV9	-	-	TRBJ2-7
TGTGCCAGCAGCTTAGTCGGGACGGGGACAAACACAGATACGCAGTATTTT	CASSLVGTGTNTDTQYF	TRBV7-6	-	-	TRBJ2-3
TGTGCCAGCAGTGATAACAGGGGACGAAACGAGCAGTACTTC	CASSDNRGRNEQYF	TRBV28	-	TRBD1	TRBJ2-7
TGCGCCAGCAGCCAAGTCACACCAACTAATGAAAAACTGTTTTTT	CASSQVTPTNEKLFF	TRBV4-1	-	-	TRBJ1-4
TGCAGCGTTGCAGGGGGCGCGTCCTACGAGCAGTACTTC	CSVAGGASYEQYF	TRBV29-1	many	TRBD1	TRBJ2-7
TGTGCCAGCAGCCCGCCCCGCGGGGGCGCGAATACGCAGTATTTT	CASSPPRGGANTQYF	TRBV5-4	few	-	TRBJ2-3
TGTGCCAGCAGTGAAGAGAGGTCCTATGGCTACACCTTC	CASSEERSYGYTF	TRBV2	-	-	TRBJ1-2
TGTGCCAGCAGGAATAGCAATCAGCCCCAGCATTTT	CASRNSNQPQHF	TRBV12-3/TRBV12-4	few	-	TRBJ1-5
TGTGCCAGCAGCCCCGGACACTGGGAGACCGGGGAGCTGTTTTTT	CASSPGHWETGELFF	TRBV7-9	-	-	TRBJ2-2
TGCAGTGCTAGCGGGGATAGGAACACTGAAGCTTTCTTT	CSASGDRNTEAFF	TRBV20-1	once	-	TRBJ1-1
TGTGCCAGTAGTATAGATCGGTCAGGGTCTCAGCCCCAGCATTTT	CASSIDRSGSQPQHF	TRBV19	-	-	TRBJ1-5
TGTGCCAGCAATAGCGGGGTTTGGAATGAGCAGTTCTTC	CASNSGVWNEQFF	TRBV12-3/TRBV12-4	-	TRBD2	TRBJ2-1
TGTGCCAGCAGTTACTCCTGGGTGGCGGGGGGGCCGCTGGATACGCAGTATTTT	CASSYSWVAGGPLDTQYF	TRBV6-5	-	TRBD2	TRBJ2-3
TGTGCCAGCAGCTTGGCCCAGGGGGGCAGCACAGATACGCAGTATTTT	CASSLAQGGSTDTQYF	TRBV5-5	-	-	TRBJ2-3
TGTGCCAGCAGCTTAGCGGGACAGGGCCGAGTTTCCTACGAGCAGTACTTC	CASSLAGQGRVSYEQYF	TRBV7-9	-	TRBD1	TRBJ2-7
TGTGCCAGCAGTTCGACCCGGTTTGACCAGTACTTC	CASSSTRFDQYF	TRBV12-3/TRBV12-4	-	-	TRBJ2-5
TGCAGTGCTAGAGAAGTAGCCAAAAACATTCAGTACTTC	CSAREVAKNIQYF	TRBV20-1	-	-	TRBJ2-4
TGCAGCGTTGATGGGGGGACAAGAACCGGGGAGCTGTTTTTT	CSVDGGTRTGELFF	TRBV29-1	few	-	TRBJ2-2
TGTGCCAGCAGTTTGGGGCAGGGTAACCTGGATGAGCAGTTCTTC	CASSLGQGNLDEQFF	TRBV12-3/TRBV12-4	many	-	TRBJ2-1
TGTGCCAGCAGCGTAGGACGGCGGAGCTCCTACAATGAGCAGTTCTTC	CASSVGRRSSYNEQFF	TRBV9	-	-	TRBJ2-1
TGCAGTGCTAGTCCCGGGACAGGGTTTACCGGGGAGCTGTTTTTT	CSASPGTGFTGELFF	TRBV20-1	-	TRBD1	TRBJ2-2
TGTGCCAGCAACCCAGCGGGGGGTCCAGATACGCAGTATTTT	CASNPAGGPDTQYF	TRBV12-3/TRBV12-4	few	TRBD2	TRBJ2-3
TGTGCCATCAGGAACAGCGGGGACAATGAGCAGTTCTTC	CAIRNSGDNEQFF	TRBV10-3	-	TRBD2	TRBJ2-1
TGTGCCAGCAGCTTTGGGTCCGGGGAGCAGTACTTC	CASSFGSGEQYF	TRBV5-6	few	-	TRBJ2-7
TGTGCCTGGAGGACGGGGACGGCTGAAGCTTTCTTT	CAWRTGTAEAFF	TRBV30	-	-	TRBJ1-1
TGTGCCAGCAGTTTCCCAGATACGCAGTATTTT	CASSFPDTQYF	TRBV7-9	few	-	TRBJ2-3
TGTGCCAGCAGTAACGAATTCGGCACAGATACGCAGTATTTT	CASSNEFGTDTQYF	TRBV27	-	-	TRBJ2-3
TGCAGTGCTAGGGCTTTAAGGGGACCTACCTACGAGCAGTACTTC	CSARALRGPTYEQYF	TRBV20-1	few	-	TRBJ2-7
TGTGCCTGGAGCCAAGGGGGGCGCGTCACCGGGGAGCTGTTTTTT	CAWSQGGRVTGELFF	TRBV30	-	-	TRBJ2-2
TGTGCCAGCAGCTCCCTTAGGGAAACAGAGACCCAGTACTTC	CASSSLRETETQYF	TRBV7-9	few	-	TRBJ2-5
TGTGCCAGCAGTGCAGGGTTTCTAGCTTTCTTT	CASSAGFLAFF	TRBV27	few	-	TRBJ1-1
TGCGCCAGCAGCTTGGGGGCGGGAGGCGAGCAGTACTTC	CASSLGAGGEQYF	TRBV5-1	few	TRBD2	TRBJ2-7
TGTGCCAGCAGTTTTTCACAGGGGACCTACGAGCAGTACTTC	CASSFSQGTYEQYF	TRBV12-3/TRBV12-4	-	TRBD1	TRBJ2-7
TGTGCCATCAGTGGACAGCTTGGGCAGCCCCAGCATTTT	CAISGQLGQPQHF	TRBV10-3	few	-	TRBJ1-5